Described below is a single TCR beta chain sequence and its context. These data belong to a study of T cell responses to AZD1222 COVID-19 vaccine. CDR1 and CDR2 from the germline V gene are SNHLY and FYNNEI. CDR3 size: 15 residues. Trimming took 4 bases from V and 4 from J; bases not matched to a gene: 9. TCRdb keeps only in-frame clones here, not all; method: immunoSEQ multiplex PCR. In the table there are around 130,000 clones, 75% to 95% of which are singletons. This rearrangement joins TRBV2 to TRBJ2-7, with TRBD2 matching 8 bases. The material was peripheral blood, obtained 28 days after the second dose of the MenACWY control vaccine. The sequence came from an adult who received the MenACWY meningococcal vaccine as a control. The CDR3 DNA is TGTGCCAGCAGTGCCCTACTAGCGGCCCGGTACGAGCAGTACTTC. Translating gives CASSALLAARYEQYF.